These T cell receptor beta chains were read from a single sample in a study of CD8+ T cells in alopecia areata. Some clones are missing from TCRdb's copy, which holds only in-frame ones; the method was immunoSEQ multiplex PCR. The table has about 190,000 clones, less than 65% seen once. The sample consisted of CD4+ T cells sorted from blood, taken at week 4, from a patient treated with tofacitinib. These receptors all stem from a human donor with alopecia areata. Both conserved end residues are part of each CDR3. The order of the fields is J gene, clone size, D gene, V gene, CDR3 protein, CDR3 DNA. A D gene is named only where the DNA matches it firmly. Only part of the rows carry a size: once, few, many, or a class if the clone is expanded.

j_call: TRBJ2-5; clone_size: .; d_call: TRBD1; v_call: TRBV6-1; cdr3_aa: CASSDPRGRIQETQYF; cdr3_nt: TGTGCCAGCAGTGACCCCAGGGGGCGGATACAAGAGACCCAGTACTTC
j_call: TRBJ2-4; clone_size: .; d_call: .; v_call: TRBV29-1; cdr3_aa: CSVKWTGDIQYF; cdr3_nt: TGCAGCGTTAAGTGGACGGGGGACATTCAGTACTTC
j_call: TRBJ2-6; clone_size: .; d_call: .; v_call: TRBV7-2; cdr3_aa: CASSLRVSGANVLTF; cdr3_nt: TGTGCCAGCAGCTTGAGGGTATCTGGGGCCAACGTCCTGACTTTC
j_call: TRBJ2-5; clone_size: .; d_call: .; v_call: TRBV5-6; cdr3_aa: CASSRLKETQYF; cdr3_nt: TGTGCCAGCAGCCGACTGAAAGAGACCCAGTACTTC
j_call: TRBJ2-7; clone_size: .; d_call: .; v_call: TRBV9; cdr3_aa: CASSHRQDRREQYF; cdr3_nt: TGTGCCAGCAGCCACCGACAGGACCGCCGGGAGCAGTACTTC
j_call: TRBJ2-7; clone_size: .; d_call: .; v_call: TRBV5-1; cdr3_aa: CASSGRPGSEQYF; cdr3_nt: TGCGCCAGCAGCGGCAGACCGGGGAGCGAGCAGTACTTC
j_call: TRBJ2-7; clone_size: .; d_call: .; v_call: TRBV6-5; cdr3_aa: CASSYSSVSYEQYF; cdr3_nt: TGTGCCAGCAGTTACTCGAGTGTGTCCTACGAGCAGTACTTC
j_call: TRBJ2-7; clone_size: .; d_call: .; v_call: TRBV25-1; cdr3_aa: CASSESGIRTGRYF; cdr3_nt: TGTGCCAGCAGTGAATCCGGGATCCGAACAGGGAGGTACTTC
j_call: TRBJ2-3; clone_size: .; d_call: TRBD2; v_call: TRBV7-9; cdr3_aa: CASSSRLAGGPDTQYF; cdr3_nt: TGTGCCAGCAGCTCTCGACTAGCGGGGGGCCCAGATACGCAGTATTTT
j_call: TRBJ1-1; clone_size: .; d_call: .; v_call: TRBV7-9; cdr3_aa: CASSLSQNTEAFF; cdr3_nt: TGTGCCAGCAGCTTATCACAGAACACTGAAGCTTTCTTT
j_call: TRBJ2-2; clone_size: .; d_call: TRBD1; v_call: TRBV29-1; cdr3_aa: CSVSGQGSTGELFF; cdr3_nt: TGCAGCGTTTCGGGACAGGGAAGCACCGGGGAGCTGTTTTTT
j_call: TRBJ2-5; clone_size: .; d_call: .; v_call: TRBV30; cdr3_aa: CAWAGGPGETQYF; cdr3_nt: TGTGCCTGGGCAGGGGGGCCGGGGGAGACCCAGTACTTC
j_call: TRBJ2-5; clone_size: .; d_call: TRBD1; v_call: TRBV5-1; cdr3_aa: CASSEGTGQETQYF; cdr3_nt: TGCGCCAGCAGCGAGGGGACAGGGCAAGAGACCCAGTACTTC
j_call: TRBJ2-3; clone_size: few; d_call: .; v_call: TRBV11-2; cdr3_aa: CASSQGTDTQYF; cdr3_nt: TGTGCCAGCAGCCAGGGCACAGATACGCAGTATTTT
j_call: TRBJ1-4; clone_size: .; d_call: .; v_call: TRBV5-6; cdr3_aa: CASSLVPDSQNEKLFF; cdr3_nt: TGTGCCAGCAGCTTGGTGCCGGACAGCCAGAATGAAAAACTGTTTTTT
j_call: TRBJ2-2; clone_size: few; d_call: .; v_call: TRBV19; cdr3_aa: CASRDTRAGELFF; cdr3_nt: TGTGCCAGTAGAGACACTAGGGCCGGGGAGCTGTTTTTT
j_call: TRBJ2-6; clone_size: .; d_call: .; v_call: TRBV6-1; cdr3_aa: CASSEARGGTLSGANVLTF; cdr3_nt: TGTGCCAGCAGTGAAGCGCGAGGTGGCACCCTCTCTGGGGCCAACGTCCTGACTTTC
j_call: TRBJ1-4; clone_size: .; d_call: TRBD1; v_call: TRBV4-3; cdr3_aa: CASSPGGLRREKLFF; cdr3_nt: TGCGCCAGCAGTCCAGGGGGCCTTAGACGTGAAAAACTGTTTTTT